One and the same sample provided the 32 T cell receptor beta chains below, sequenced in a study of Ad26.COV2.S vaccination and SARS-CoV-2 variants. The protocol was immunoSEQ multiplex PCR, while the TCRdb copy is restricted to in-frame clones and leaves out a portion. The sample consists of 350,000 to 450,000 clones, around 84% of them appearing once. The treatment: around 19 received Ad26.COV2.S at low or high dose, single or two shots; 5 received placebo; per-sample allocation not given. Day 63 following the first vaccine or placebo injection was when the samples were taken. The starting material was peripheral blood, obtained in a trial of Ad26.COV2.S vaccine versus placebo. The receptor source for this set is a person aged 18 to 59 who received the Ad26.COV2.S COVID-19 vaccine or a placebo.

The CDR3 coding sequence is TGTGCCAGCAGCCCCACAGGGGGTTACTCTGGAAACACCATATATTTT. It specifies CASSPTGGYSGNTIYF. V gene TRBV14 combines with J gene TRBJ1-3, with 8 nucleotides matching TRBD1. V lost 4 bases, J lost 0 bases, and 5 bases stayed unmatched. CDR1 is SGHDN, CDR2 FVKESK, per germline. This CDR3 is built from 16 residues.

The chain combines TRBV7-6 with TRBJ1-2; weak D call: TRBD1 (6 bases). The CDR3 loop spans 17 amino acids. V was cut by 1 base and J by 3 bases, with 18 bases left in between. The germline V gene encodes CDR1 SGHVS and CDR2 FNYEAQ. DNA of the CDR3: TGTGCCAGCAGCTTAGAGGGGAGGAGGGGGAATGACTATGGCTACACCTTC. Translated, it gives CASSLEGRRGNDYGYTF.

The CDR3 loop is CASSGRYGNSPLHF. In nucleotides, the CDR3 is TGTGCCAGCAGTGGTAGATACGGGAATTCACCCCTCCACTTT. The rearrangement uses TRBV2 and TRBJ1-6; D not certain. The germline V gene encodes CDR1 SNHLY and CDR2 FYNNEI. Trimming removed 4 bases at V and 7 bases at J, with 11 bases between. The CDR3 sequence is 14 residues long.

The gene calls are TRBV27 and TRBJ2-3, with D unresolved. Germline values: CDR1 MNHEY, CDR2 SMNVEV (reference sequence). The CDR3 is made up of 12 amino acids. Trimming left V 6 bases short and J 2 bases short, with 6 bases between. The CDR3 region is CASRETTDTQYF. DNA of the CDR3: TGTGCCAGCAGAGAGACCACAGATACGCAGTATTTT.

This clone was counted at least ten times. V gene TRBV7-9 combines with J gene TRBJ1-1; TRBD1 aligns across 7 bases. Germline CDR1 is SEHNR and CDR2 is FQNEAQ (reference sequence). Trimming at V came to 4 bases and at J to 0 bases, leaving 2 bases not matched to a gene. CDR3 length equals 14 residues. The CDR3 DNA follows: TGTGCCAGCAGCTCGACAGGGTTGAACACTGAAGCTTTCTTT. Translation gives CASSSTGLNTEAFF.

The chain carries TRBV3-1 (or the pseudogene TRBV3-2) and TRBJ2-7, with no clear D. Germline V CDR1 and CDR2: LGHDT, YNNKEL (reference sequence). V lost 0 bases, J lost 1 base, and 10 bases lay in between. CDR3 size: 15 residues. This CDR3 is CASSQDRYSSYEQYF. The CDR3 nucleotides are TGTGCCAGCAGCCAAGATAGGTACAGTTCCTACGAGCAGTACTTC.

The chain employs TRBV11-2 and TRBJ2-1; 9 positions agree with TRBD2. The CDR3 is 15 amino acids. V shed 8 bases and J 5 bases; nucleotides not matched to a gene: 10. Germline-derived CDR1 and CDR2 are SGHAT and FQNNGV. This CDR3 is CASAPLAGTNNEQFF. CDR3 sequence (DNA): TGTGCCAGCGCCCCCCTAGCGGGGACCAACAATGAGCAGTTCTTC.

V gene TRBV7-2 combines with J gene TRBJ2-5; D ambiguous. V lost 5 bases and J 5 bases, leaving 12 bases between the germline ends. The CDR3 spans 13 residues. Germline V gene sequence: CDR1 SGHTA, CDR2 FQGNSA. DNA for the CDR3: TGTGCCAGCAGCCCCAGCAGCACGGAGACCCAGTACTTC. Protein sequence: CASSPSSTETQYF. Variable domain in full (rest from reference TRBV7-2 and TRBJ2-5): GAGVSQSPSNKVTEKGKDVELRCDPISGHTALYWYRQSLGQGLEFLIYFQGNSAPDKSGLPSDRFSAERTGGSVSTLTIQRTQQEDSAVYLCASSPSSTETQYFGPGTRLLVL.

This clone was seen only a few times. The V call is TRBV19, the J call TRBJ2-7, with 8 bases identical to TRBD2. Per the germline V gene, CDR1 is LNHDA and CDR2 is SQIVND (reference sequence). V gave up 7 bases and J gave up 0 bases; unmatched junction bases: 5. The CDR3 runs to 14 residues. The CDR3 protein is CASKNSGASYEQYF. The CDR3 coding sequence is TGTGCCAGTAAAAATAGCGGGGCCTCCTACGAGCAGTACTTC.

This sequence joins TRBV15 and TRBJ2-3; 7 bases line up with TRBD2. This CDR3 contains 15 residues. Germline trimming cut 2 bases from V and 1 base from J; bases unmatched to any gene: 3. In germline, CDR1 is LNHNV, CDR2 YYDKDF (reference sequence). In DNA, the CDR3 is TGTGCCACCAGCAGAACTAGCGATGGCACAGATACGCAGTATTTT. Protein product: CATSRTSDGTDTQYF.

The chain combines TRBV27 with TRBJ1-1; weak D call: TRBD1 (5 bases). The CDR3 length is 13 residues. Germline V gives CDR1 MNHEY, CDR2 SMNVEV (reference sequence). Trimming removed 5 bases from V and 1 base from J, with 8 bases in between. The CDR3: CASSRGRNTEAFF. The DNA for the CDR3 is TGTGCCAGCAGTCGGGGGAGGAACACTGAAGCTTTCTTT.

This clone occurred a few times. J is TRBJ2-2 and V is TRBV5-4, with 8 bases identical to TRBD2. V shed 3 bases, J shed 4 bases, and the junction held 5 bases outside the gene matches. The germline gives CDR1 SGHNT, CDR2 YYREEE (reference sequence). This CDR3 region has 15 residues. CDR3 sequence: CASSSGGLVTGELFF. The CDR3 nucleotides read TGTGCCAGCAGCTCGGGGGGGCTGGTCACCGGGGAGCTGTTTTTT.

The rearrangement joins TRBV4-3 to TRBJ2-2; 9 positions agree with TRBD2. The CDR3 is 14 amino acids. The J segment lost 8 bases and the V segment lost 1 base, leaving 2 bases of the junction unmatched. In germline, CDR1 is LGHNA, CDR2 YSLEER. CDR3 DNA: TGCGCCAGCAGCCAAGTAGCGGGGGAAGGGGAGCTGTTTTTT. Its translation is CASSQVAGEGELFF.

CDR3 nucleotides: TGCGCCAGCAGCCCTGGGGGTCCCAGTTCAACCTTCCGCAATCAGCCCCAGCATTTT. It translates to CASSPGGPSSTFRNQPQHF. The rearrangement links TRBV5-1 to TRBJ1-5, with D perhaps matching TRBD1 (5 bases). V lost 4 bases to trimming and J lost 2 bases, with 25 bases between them. The germline CDR1 and CDR2 sequences are SGHRS and YFSETQ. The CDR3 sequence is 19 residues long. Full variable domain (rest looked up from reference TRBV5-1 and TRBJ1-5): KAGVTQTPRYLIKTRGQQVTLSCSPISGHRSVSWYQQTPGQGLQFLFEYFSETQRNKGNFPGRFSGRQFSNSRSEMNVSTLELGDSALYLCASSPGGPSSTFRNQPQHFGDGTRLSIL.

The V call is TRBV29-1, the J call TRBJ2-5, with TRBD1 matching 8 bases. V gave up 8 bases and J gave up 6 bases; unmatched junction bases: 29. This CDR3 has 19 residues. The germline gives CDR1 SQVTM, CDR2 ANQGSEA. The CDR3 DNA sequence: TGCAGCTTGACCCGGCGACAGGGGAGCGTCACCCCTCCCCCGCAGACCCAGTACTTC. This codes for CSLTRRQGSVTPPPQTQYF.

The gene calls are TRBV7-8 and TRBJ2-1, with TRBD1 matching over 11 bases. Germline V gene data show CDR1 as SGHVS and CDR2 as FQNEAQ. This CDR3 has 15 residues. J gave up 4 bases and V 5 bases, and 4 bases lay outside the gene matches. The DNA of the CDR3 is TGTGCCAGCAGCGGGACAGGGGGACAATACAATGAGCAGTTCTTC. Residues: CASSGTGGQYNEQFF. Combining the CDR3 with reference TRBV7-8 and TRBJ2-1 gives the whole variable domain GAGVSQSPRYKVAKRGQDVALRCDPISGHVSLFWYQQALGQGPEFLTYFQNEAQLDKSGLPSDRFFAERPEGSVSTLKIQRTQQEDSAVYLCASSGTGGQYNEQFFGPGTRLTVL.

The CDR3 spells CASSTRQSSGRYNEQFF. CDR3 DNA: TGTGCCAGCAGCACCCGACAGTCTAGCGGGAGATACAATGAGCAGTTCTTC. V gene TRBV11-2 combines with J gene TRBJ2-1, with 10 nucleotides matching TRBD2. The CDR3 consists of 17 residues. The J segment lost 4 bases and the V segment lost 5 bases, leaving 11 bases of the junction unmatched. Germline values: CDR1 SGHAT, CDR2 FQNNGV.

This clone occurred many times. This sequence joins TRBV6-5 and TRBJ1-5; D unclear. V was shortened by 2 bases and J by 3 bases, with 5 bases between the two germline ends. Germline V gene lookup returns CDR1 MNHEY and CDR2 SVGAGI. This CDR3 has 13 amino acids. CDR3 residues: CASSYDANQPQHF. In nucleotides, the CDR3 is TGTGCCAGCAGTTACGACGCCAATCAGCCCCAGCATTTT.

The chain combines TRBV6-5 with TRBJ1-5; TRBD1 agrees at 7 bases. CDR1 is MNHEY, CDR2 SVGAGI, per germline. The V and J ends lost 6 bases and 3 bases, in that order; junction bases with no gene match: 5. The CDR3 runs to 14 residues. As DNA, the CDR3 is TGTGCCAGCAGACTAACAGGGGTCAATCAGCCCCAGCATTTT. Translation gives CASRLTGVNQPQHF.

The CDR3 DNA reads as TGTGCCAGCAGTGACTTGTTCGGGGAGCTGTTTTTT. This sequence encodes CASSDLFGELFF. The chain links TRBV25-1 to TRBJ2-2; D is unresolved. Looked up from germline, CDR1 is MGHDK and CDR2 is SYGVNS. V lost 3 bases, J lost 7 bases, and 6 bases lay in between. CDR3 length equals 12 residues.

The CDR3 sequence: CASSTLYEQYF. The CDR3 coding sequence is TGTGCCAGTAGTACCCTCTACGAGCAGTACTTC. The V gene is TRBV19, the J gene TRBJ2-7; no firm D call. The CDR3 totals 11 residues. Germline V CDR1 and CDR2: LNHDA, SQIVND (reference sequence). With 4 bases removed from V and 3 bases from J, the gap between germline ends came to 4 bases.

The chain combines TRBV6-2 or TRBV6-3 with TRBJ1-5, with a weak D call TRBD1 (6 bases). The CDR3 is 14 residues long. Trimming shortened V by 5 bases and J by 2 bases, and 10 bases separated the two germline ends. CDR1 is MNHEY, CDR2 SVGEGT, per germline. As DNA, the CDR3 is TGTGCCAGCAGTCTCTCAGGGGGCAATCAGCCCCAGCATTTT. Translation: CASSLSGGNQPQHF.

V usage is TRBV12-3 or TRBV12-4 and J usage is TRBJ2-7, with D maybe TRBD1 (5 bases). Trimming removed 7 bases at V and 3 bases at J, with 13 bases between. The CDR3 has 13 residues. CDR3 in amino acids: CASTPAGHYEQYF. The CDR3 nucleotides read TGTGCCAGCACCCCCGCAGGACACTACGAGCAGTACTTC.

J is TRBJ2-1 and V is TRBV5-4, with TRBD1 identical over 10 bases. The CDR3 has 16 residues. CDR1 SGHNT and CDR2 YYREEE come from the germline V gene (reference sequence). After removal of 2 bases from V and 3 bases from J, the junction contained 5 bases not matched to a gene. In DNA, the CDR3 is TGTGCCAGCAGCTTATCTCGGACAGGGGGCTACAATGAGCAGTTCTTC. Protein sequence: CASSLSRTGGYNEQFF.

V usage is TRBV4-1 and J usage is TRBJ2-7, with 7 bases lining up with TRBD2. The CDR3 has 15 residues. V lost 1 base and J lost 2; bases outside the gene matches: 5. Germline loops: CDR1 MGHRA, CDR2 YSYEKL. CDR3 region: CASSQVSGNTYEQYF. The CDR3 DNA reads TGCGCCAGCAGCCAAGTAAGCGGGAACACCTACGAGCAGTACTTC.

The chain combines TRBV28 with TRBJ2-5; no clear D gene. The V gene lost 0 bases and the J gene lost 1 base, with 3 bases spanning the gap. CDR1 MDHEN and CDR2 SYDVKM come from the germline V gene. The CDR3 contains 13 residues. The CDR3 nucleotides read TGTGCCAGCAGTTTATGTAGCCAAGAGACCCAGTACTTC. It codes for CASSLCSQETQYF.

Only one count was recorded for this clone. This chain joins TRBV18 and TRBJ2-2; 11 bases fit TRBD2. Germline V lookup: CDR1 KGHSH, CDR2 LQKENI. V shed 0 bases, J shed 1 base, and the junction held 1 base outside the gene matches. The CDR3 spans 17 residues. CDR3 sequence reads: CASSPPLAGGNTGELFF. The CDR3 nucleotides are TGTGCCAGCTCACCACCGCTAGCGGGAGGGAACACCGGGGAGCTGTTTTTT.

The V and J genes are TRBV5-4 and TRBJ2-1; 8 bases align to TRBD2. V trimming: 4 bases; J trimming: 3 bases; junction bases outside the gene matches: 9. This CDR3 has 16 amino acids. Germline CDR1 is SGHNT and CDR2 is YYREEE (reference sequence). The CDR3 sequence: CASSPAASGYYNEQFF. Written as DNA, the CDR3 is TGTGCCAGCAGCCCGGCGGCTAGCGGGTACTACAATGAGCAGTTCTTC.

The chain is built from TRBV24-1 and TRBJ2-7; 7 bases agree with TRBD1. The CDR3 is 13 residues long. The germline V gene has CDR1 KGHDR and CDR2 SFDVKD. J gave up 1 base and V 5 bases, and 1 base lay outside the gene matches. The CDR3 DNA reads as TGTGCCACCAGTGCGGGACAGTCCTACGAGCAGTACTTC. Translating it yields CATSAGQSYEQYF.

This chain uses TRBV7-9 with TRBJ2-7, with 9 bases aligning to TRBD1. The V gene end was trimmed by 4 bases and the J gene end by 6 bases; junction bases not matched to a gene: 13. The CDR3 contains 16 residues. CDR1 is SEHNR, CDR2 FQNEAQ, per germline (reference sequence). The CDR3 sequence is CASSYAGGTGTPEQYF. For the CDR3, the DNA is TGTGCCAGCAGCTACGCAGGCGGGACAGGGACTCCCGAGCAGTACTTC.

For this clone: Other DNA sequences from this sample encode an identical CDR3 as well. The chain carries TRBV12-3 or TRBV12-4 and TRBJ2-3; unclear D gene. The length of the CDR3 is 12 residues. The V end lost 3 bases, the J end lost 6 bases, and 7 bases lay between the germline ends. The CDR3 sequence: CASSFVGDTQYF. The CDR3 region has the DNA TGTGCCAGCAGTTTTGTCGGGGATACGCAGTATTTT.

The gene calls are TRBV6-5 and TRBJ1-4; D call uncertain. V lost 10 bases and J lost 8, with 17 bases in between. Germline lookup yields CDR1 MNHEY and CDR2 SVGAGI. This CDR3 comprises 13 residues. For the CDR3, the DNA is TGTGCCACAGGTCTCCCACCGGACGAAAAACTGTTTTTT. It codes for CATGLPPDEKLFF.